This is a list of T cell receptor beta chains from one sample in a study of PD-1 blockade in classical Hodgkin lymphoma. Sequencing used immunoSEQ multiplex PCR; TCRdb keeps in-frame clones, though not all of them. This sample has around 20,000 clones, with 89% found just once. The specimen sequenced was CD4+ T cells from blood. The receptor set was obtained from a human donor with classical Hodgkin lymphoma. Both conserved end residues are part of each CDR3. D genes are given only for firm matches. For some rows the clone size is stated as once, few or many, or as a class when expanded; others skip it.

>once|TRBV7-2|TRBJ1-6|NA
TGTGCCAGCAGCTTAGGTCTACAGAATTCACCCCTCCACTTT
CASSLGLQNSPLHF
>NA|TRBV4-3|TRBJ2-1|TRBD2
TGCGCCAGCAGCCAACACAGGACTAGCGGGGTCAATGAGCAGTTCTTC
CASSQHRTSGVNEQFF
>NA|TRBV5-1|TRBJ2-6|TRBD1
TGCGCCAGCAGCGACAGGGCCAGCCTCACTGGGGCCAACGTCCTGACTTTC
CASSDRASLTGANVLTF
>NA|TRBV7-8|TRBJ1-1|NA
TGTGCCAGCAGCTTAGATGTTCGTTCCACTGAAGCTTTCTTT
CASSLDVRSTEAFF
>NA|TRBV7-9|TRBJ2-7|NA
TGTGCCAGCAGTTTTTTCTTTGGCGTCGACGAGCAGTACTTC
CASSFFFGVDEQYF
>few|TRBV6-5|TRBJ1-2|TRBD1
TGTGCCAGCAGTTACGGGACACAGGGGTCCCTCTATGGCTACACCTTC
CASSYGTQGSLYGYTF
>NA|TRBV5-1|TRBJ2-7|NA
TGCGCCAGCAGCTTGGCCGGGGGACCCTACGAGCAGTACTTC
CASSLAGGPYEQYF
>NA|TRBV5-8|TRBJ2-3|NA
TGTGCCAGCAGCTTGAAGGAGGGGGCGGTATTGGAAGATACGCAGTATTTT
CASSLKEGAVLEDTQYF
>NA|TRBV2|TRBJ2-1|NA
TGTGCCAGCAGTGAGAACATTTACAATGAGCAGTTCTTC
CASSENIYNEQFF
>NA|TRBV11-3|TRBJ1-2|TRBD1
TGTGCCAGCAGCTTCAACGGACAGGGGAATAACTATGGCTACACCTTC
CASSFNGQGNNYGYTF
>NA|TRBV11-3|TRBJ2-7|TRBD1
TGTGCCAGCAGCTTAGGGGACAGGTTGGGAGAGCAGTACTTC
CASSLGDRLGEQYF
>NA|TRBV7-6|TRBJ1-4|NA
TGTGCCAGCAGCGGCTTGGGTAATGAAAAACTGTTTTTT
CASSGLGNEKLFF
>NA|TRBV2|TRBJ2-7|TRBD1
TGTGCCAGCAGGAACTCGAACAGGGGGAACGAGCAGTACTTC
CASRNSNRGNEQYF
>NA|TRBV19|TRBJ2-1|TRBD2
TGTGCCAGTAGTATTCGACTAGCGGGAGGCCTCGGGGGGAATGAGCAGTTCTTC
CASSIRLAGGLGGNEQFF
>NA|TRBV29-1|TRBJ2-7|TRBD2
TGCAGCGGTTCTAGCGGGGGGAGCTCCTACGAGCAGTACTTC
CSGSSGGSSYEQYF
>NA|TRBV5-6|TRBJ1-2|TRBD1
TGTGCCAGCAGCGTGGCCGGGACAGAGAATAACTATGGCTACACCTTC
CASSVAGTENNYGYTF
>NA|TRBV18|TRBJ2-5|NA
TGTGCCAGCTCACCAAGGGGGGATCCGGAGACCCAGTACTTC
CASSPRGDPETQYF
>NA|TRBV19|TRBJ1-5|NA
TGTGCCAGTAGTATGAAGGGGAGGGGGGGCAATCAGCCCCAGCATTTT
CASSMKGRGGNQPQHF
>NA|TRBV4-1|TRBJ1-5|NA
TGCGCCAGCAGCCAAGGGGGGGGCGTAGGCAATCAGCCCCAGCATTTT
CASSQGGGVGNQPQHF